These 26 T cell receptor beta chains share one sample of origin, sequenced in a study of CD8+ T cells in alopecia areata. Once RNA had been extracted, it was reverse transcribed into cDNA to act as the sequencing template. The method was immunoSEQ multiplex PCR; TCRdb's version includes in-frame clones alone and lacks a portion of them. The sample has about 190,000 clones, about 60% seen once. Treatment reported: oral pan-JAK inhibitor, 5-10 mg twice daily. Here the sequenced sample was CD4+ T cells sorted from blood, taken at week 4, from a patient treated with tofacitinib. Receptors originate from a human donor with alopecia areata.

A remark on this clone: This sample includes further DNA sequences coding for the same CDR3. CDR3: CASSYLRGNYGYTF. CDR3 DNA sequence: TGTGCCAGCAGTTATCTCCGGGGGAACTATGGCTACACCTTC. This sequence joins TRBV6-5 and TRBJ1-2; D is possibly TRBD1 (5 bases). The CDR3 runs 14 residues. V was shortened by 3 bases and J by 2 bases, with 10 bases between the two germline ends. CDR1 MNHEY and CDR2 SVGAGI come from the germline V gene.

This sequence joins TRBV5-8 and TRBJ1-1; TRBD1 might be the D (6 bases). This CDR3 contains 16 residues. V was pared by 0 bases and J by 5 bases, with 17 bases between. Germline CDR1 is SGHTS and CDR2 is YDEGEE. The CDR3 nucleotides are TGTGCCAGCAGCTTGGCGTCGGGAAGAAGGGGGACTGAAGCTTTCTTT. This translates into CASSLASGRRGTEAFF.

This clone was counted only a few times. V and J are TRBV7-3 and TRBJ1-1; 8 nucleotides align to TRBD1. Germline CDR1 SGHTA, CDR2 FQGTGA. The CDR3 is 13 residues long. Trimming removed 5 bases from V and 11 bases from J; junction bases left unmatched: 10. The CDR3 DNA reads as TGTGCCAGCAGCCTCAGGCCGACAGGGGAGGCTTTCTTT. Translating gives CASSLRPTGEAFF.

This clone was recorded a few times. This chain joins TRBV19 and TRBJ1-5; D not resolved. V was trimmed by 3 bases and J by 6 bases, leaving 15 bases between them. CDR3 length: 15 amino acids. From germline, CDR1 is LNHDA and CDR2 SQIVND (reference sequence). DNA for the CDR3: TGTGCCAGTAGTATGGGAAGGCAGCATGCTCAGCCCCAGCATTTT. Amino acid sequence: CASSMGRQHAQPQHF.

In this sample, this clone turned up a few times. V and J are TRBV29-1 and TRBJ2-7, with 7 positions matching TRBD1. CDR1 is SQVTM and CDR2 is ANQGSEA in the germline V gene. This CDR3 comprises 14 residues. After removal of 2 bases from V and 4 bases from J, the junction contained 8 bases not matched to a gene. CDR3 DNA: TGCAGCGTTGAATCTGCACAGGGGTCTTACGAGCAGTACTTC. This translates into CSVESAQGSYEQYF.

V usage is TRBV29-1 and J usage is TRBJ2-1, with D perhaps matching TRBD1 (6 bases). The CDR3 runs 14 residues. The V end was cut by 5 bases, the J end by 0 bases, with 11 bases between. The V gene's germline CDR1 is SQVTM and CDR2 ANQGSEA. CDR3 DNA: TGCAGCGTTAAAAACAGGGCCTCCTACAATGAGCAGTTCTTC. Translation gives CSVKNRASYNEQFF.

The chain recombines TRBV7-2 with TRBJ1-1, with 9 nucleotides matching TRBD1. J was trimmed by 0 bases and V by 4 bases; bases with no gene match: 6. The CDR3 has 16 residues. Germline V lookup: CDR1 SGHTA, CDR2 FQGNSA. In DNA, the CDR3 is TGTGCCAGCAGCTATCGACAGGGGGGAATGAACACTGAAGCTTTCTTT. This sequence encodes CASSYRQGGMNTEAFF.

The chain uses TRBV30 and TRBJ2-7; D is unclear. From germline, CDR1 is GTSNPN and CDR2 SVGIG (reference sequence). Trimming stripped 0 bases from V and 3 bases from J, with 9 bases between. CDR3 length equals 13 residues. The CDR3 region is CAWSVRVGYEQYF. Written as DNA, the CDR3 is TGTGCCTGGAGTGTACGTGTGGGCTACGAGCAGTACTTC. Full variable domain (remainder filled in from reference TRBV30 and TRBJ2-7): SQTIHQWPATLVQPVGSPLSLECTVEGTSNPNLYWYRQAAGRGLQLLFYSVGIGQISSEVPQNLSASRPQDRQFILSSKKLLLSDSGFYLCAWSVRVGYEQYFGPGTRLTVT.

CDR3 loop: CASSSKTTSGRDEQYF. The CDR3, as DNA: TGTGCCAGCAGCTCTAAGACGACTAGCGGGAGGGACGAGCAGTACTTC. V gene TRBV13 combines with J gene TRBJ2-7; 14 bases are shared with TRBD2. V shed 4 bases, J shed 5 bases, and the junction held 7 bases outside the gene matches. The CDR3 has 16 residues. Germline CDR1 and CDR2: PRHDT and FYEKMQ (reference sequence).

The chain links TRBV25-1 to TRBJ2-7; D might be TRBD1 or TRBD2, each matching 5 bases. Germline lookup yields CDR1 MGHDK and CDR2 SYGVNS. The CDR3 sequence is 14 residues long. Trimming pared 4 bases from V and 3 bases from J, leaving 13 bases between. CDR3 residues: CASSATGADYEQYF. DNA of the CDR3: TGTGCCAGCAGTGCCACCGGGGCCGACTACGAGCAGTACTTC.

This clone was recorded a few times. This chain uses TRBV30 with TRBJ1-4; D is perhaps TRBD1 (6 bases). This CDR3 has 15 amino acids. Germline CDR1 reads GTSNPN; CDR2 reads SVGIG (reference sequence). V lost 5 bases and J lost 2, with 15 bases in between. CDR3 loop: CAWEERGSTNEKLFF. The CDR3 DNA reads TGTGCCTGGGAAGAAAGGGGGTCGACTAATGAAAAACTGTTTTTT.

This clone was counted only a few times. The CDR3 sequence: CASSFRDRSTYGYTF. In DNA, the CDR3 is TGTGCCAGCAGTTTTCGGGACAGGAGTACCTATGGCTACACCTTC. The chain combines TRBV28 with TRBJ1-2; 8 nucleotides match TRBD1. Germline loops: CDR1 MDHEN, CDR2 SYDVKM. This CDR3 region has 15 residues. V dropped 3 bases and J dropped 4; count of bases not matched to a gene: 7.

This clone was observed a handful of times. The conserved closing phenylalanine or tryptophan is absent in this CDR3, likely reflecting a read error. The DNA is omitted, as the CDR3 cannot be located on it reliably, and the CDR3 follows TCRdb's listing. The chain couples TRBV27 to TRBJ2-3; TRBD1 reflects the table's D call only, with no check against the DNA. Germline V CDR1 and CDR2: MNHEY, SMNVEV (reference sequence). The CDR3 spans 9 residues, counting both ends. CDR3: CASTSRLLG.

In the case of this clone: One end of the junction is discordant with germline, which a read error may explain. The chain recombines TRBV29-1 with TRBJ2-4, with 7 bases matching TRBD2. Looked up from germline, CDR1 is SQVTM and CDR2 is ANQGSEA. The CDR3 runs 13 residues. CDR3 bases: TGCAGCGTTGAAGATCGGGGAGGGGACCTCAGGAACTTC. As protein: CSVEDRGGDLRNF.

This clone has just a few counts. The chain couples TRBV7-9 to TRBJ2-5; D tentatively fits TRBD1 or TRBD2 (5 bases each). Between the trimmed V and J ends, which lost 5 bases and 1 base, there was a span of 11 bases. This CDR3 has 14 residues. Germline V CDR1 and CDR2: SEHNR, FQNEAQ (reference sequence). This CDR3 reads CASSGTVPQETQYF. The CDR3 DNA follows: TGTGCCAGCAGCGGGACGGTCCCCCAAGAGACCCAGTACTTC.

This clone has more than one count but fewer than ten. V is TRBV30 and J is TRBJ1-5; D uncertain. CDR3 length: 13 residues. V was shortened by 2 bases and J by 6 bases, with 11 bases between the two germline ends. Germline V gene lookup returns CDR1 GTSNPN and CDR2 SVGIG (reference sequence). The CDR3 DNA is TGTGCCTGGAGTAGCCAGAATCTTCAGCCCCAGCATTTT. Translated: CAWSSQNLQPQHF.

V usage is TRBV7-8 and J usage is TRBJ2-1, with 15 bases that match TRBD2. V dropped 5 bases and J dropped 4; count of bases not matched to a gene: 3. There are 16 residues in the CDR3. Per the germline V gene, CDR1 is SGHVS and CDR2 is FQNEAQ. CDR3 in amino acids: CASSRGLAGGYNEQFF. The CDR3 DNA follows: TGTGCCAGCAGCAGGGGACTAGCGGGAGGATACAATGAGCAGTTCTTC.

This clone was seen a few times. This CDR3 reads CASAGGASGRTDTQYF. The CDR3 DNA follows: TGTGCCAGCGCGGGGGGAGCTAGCGGGAGAACAGATACGCAGTATTTT. The genes are TRBV9 and TRBJ2-3, with 10 bases matching TRBD2. The CDR3 is made up of 16 amino acids. After removal of 7 bases from V and 3 bases from J, the junction contained 11 bases not matched to a gene. Looked up from germline, CDR1 is SGDLS and CDR2 is YYNGEE.

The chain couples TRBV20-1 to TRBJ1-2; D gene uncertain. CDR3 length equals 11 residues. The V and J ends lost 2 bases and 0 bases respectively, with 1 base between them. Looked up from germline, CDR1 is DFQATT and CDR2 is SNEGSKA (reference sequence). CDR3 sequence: CSARTNYGYTF. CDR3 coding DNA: TGCAGTGCTAGAACTAACTATGGCTACACCTTC.

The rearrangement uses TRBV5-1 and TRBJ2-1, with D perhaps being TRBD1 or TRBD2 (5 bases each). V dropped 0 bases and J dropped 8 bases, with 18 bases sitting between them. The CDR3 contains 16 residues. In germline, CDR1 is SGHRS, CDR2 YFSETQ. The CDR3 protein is CASSLALGRETDEQFF. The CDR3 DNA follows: TGCGCCAGCAGCTTGGCCTTGGGCAGGGAGACGGATGAGCAGTTCTTC.

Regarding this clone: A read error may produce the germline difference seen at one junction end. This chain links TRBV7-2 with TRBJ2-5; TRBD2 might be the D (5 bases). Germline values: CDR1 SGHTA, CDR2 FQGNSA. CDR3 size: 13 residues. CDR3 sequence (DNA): TGCGCCAGCAGCCAAGATAGGAGGGAGACCCAGTACTTC. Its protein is CASSQDRRETQYF.

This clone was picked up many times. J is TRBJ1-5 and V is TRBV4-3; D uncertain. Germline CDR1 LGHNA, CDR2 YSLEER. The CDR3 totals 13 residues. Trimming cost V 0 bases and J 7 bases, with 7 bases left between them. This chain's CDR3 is CASSQDRGQPQHF. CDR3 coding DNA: TGCGCCAGCAGCCAAGATCGGGGACAGCCCCAGCATTTT.

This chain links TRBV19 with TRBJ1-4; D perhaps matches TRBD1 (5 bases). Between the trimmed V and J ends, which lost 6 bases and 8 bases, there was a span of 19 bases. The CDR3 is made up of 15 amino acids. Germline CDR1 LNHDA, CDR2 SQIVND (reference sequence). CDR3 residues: CASRVYGDLGEKLFF. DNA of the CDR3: TGTGCCAGTAGGGTCTACGGGGACCTTGGCGAAAAACTGTTTTTT.

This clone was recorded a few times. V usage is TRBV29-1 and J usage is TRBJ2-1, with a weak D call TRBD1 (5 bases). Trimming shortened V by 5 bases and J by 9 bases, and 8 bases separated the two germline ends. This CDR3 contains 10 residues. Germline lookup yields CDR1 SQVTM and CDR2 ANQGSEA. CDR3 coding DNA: TGCAGCGTTAAAGGGGCTGAGCAGTTCTTC. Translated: CSVKGAEQFF.

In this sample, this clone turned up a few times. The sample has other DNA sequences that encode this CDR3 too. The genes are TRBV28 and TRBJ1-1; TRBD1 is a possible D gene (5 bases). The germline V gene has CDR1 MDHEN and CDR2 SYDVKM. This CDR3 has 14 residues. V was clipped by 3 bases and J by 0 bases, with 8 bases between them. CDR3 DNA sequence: TGTGCCAGCAGTTTGCCAGGGATGAACACTGAAGCTTTCTTT. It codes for CASSLPGMNTEAFF.

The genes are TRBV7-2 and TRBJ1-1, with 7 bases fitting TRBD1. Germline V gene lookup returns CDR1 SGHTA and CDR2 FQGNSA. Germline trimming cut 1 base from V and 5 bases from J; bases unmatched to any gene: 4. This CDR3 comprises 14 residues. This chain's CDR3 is CASSLEGALTEAFF. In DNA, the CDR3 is TGTGCCAGCAGCTTAGAGGGGGCGCTGACTGAAGCTTTCTTT.